This TCR beta chain was captured by sequencing in a study of blood T cell repertoires in COVID-19. J lost 4 bases, V lost 0 bases, and 6 bases had no gene match. CDR1 is LGHDT and CDR2 is YNNKEL in the germline V gene (reference sequence). This CDR3 is built from 15 residues. Original processing methods: Reference gene primers were amplified, and this amplification served to estimate nucleated cell counts. The data were produced by immunoSEQ multiplex PCR, yet TCRdb's version contains in-frame clones alone and is incomplete. V, J and clone size are taken as reported in that table, and D and trimming were inferred from the DNA itself. The sample contains roughly 66,000 clones, more than 90% of which appear only once.

The sample taken for sequencing was peripheral blood. This chain joins TRBV3-1 (or the pseudogene TRBV3-2) and TRBJ2-7; 7 bases line up with TRBD1. The receptor comes from a human donor with active COVID-19. The donor label of this sample is uncertain. In DNA form, the CDR3 reads TGTGCCAGCAGCCAAGAAGGGGACAGAAGGTACGAGCAGTACTTC. Translated, it gives CASSQEGDRRYEQYF.